This record looks at one T cell receptor (beta chain) sequence and its context. This sample stems from a study of blood T cell repertoires in COVID-19. Germline V gives CDR1 SGHNT, CDR2 YENEEA. V was clipped by 2 bases and J by 5 bases; unmatched bases: 10. The CDR3 sequence is 16 residues long. This table comes from immunoSEQ multiplex PCR, and its TCRdb copy is limited to in-frame clones, with some not included. Among fewer than 400,000 clones listed, around 90% were seen once. The sequence was collected from a young man who had recovered from COVID-19. The chain has TRBV11-3 and TRBJ2-5; 8 bases align to TRBD1. Sequenced: PBMCs or T cells enriched from blood (not recorded which). This chain's CDR3 is CASSLRTTGVGETQYF. DNA for the CDR3: TGTGCCAGCAGCTTAAGGACGACAGGGGTCGGGGAGACCCAGTACTTC. Looking up the rest from reference TRBV11-3 and TRBJ2-5 gives the full variable domain: EAGVVQSPRYKIIEKKQPVAFWCNPISGHNTLYWYLQNLGQGPELLIRYENEEAVDDSQLPKDRFSAERLKGVDSTLKIQPAELGDSAVYLCASSLRTTGVGETQYFGPGTRLLVL.